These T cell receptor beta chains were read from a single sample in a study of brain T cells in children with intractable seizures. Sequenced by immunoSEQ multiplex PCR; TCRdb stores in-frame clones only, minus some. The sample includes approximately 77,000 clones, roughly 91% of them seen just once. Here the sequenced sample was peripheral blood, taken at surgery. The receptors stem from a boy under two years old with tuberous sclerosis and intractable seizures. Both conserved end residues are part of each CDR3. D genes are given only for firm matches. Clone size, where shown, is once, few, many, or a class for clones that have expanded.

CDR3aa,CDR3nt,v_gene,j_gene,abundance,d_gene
CASSLYGGGANEKLFF,TGTGCCAGCAGTTTATATGGAGGTGGAGCTAATGAAAAACTGTTTTTT,TRBV27,TRBJ1-4,-,-
CASSVGTVHYEQYF,TGTGCCAGCAGCGTCGGGACGGTCCACTACGAGCAGTACTTC,TRBV9,TRBJ2-7,-,-
CASSVEGGSPEDTIYF,TGTGCCAGCAGCGTCGAGGGTGGGAGCCCCGAGGACACCATATATTTT,TRBV9,TRBJ1-3,-,-
CASSYSDEQFF,TGTGCCAGCAGTTACAGCGATGAGCAGTTCTTC,TRBV6-5,TRBJ2-1,-,-
CASSLYLAGVAKNIQYF,TGTGCCAGCAGCTTATATCTAGCGGGGGTAGCCAAAAACATTCAGTACTTC,TRBV13,TRBJ2-4,-,TRBD2
CASSNLLGVGEKLFF,TGTGCCAGCAGCAACCTATTGGGGGTCGGTGAAAAACTGTTTTTT,TRBV6-5,TRBJ1-4,-,-
CASSSGYGYTF,TGTGCCAGCAGCTCAGGGTATGGCTACACCTTC,TRBV7-9,TRBJ1-2,-,-
CASSWGGSDYGYTF,TGTGCCAGCAGCTGGGGGGGCAGTGACTATGGCTACACCTTC,TRBV11-2,TRBJ1-2,-,-
CASSDGAGELFF,TGTGCCAGCAGTGATGGGGCCGGGGAGCTGTTTTTT,TRBV25-1,TRBJ2-2,-,-
CASSSSPARVYEQYF,TGCGCCAGCAGTTCCTCGCCAGCTCGGGTCTACGAGCAGTACTTC,TRBV4-1,TRBJ2-7,-,-
CASSYSTGGYGYTF,TGTGCCAGCAGTTACTCGACGGGGGGCTATGGCTACACCTTC,TRBV6-5,TRBJ1-2,once,-
CASSLGGEYGYTF,TGTGCCAGCAGCTTGGGGGGAGAGTATGGCTACACCTTC,TRBV5-4,TRBJ1-2,-,-
CASSSPGQGKDEQYF,TGTGCCAGCAGTTCCCCCGGACAGGGCAAAGACGAGCAGTACTTC,TRBV6-5,TRBJ2-7,-,TRBD1
CASSFTGGELFF,TGCGCCAGCAGCTTTACGGGCGGGGAGCTGTTTTTT,TRBV5-1,TRBJ2-2,-,-
CAAQIGNTIYF,TGTGCCGCTCAAATTGGAAACACCATATATTTT,TRBV2,TRBJ1-3,-,-
CAWSSWTVNYGYTF,TGTGCCTGGAGTTCCTGGACGGTGAACTATGGCTACACCTTC,TRBV30,TRBJ1-2,-,-
CATNDYLTQGTYEQYF,TGTGCCACTAACGACTACTTAACCCAGGGGACCTACGAGCAGTACTTC,TRBV24-1,TRBJ2-7,-,-
CAWTRLGGREEETQYF,TGTGCCTGGACCCGTTTGGGCGGGAGAGAGGAGGAGACCCAGTACTTC,TRBV30,TRBJ2-5,-,TRBD2
CASSFRNEKLFF,TGTGCCAGCAGCTTCAGAAATGAAAAACTGTTTTTT,TRBV5-5,TRBJ1-4,-,-
CASSIRGPDSLDYSNQPQHF,TGTGCCAGTAGTATTAGGGGGCCAGATAGTCTGGACTATAGCAATCAGCCCCAGCATTTT,TRBV19,TRBJ1-5,-,TRBD1
CASSSLPSGDSTDTQYF,TGTGCCAGCAGCTCCTTACCTAGCGGGGATAGCACAGATACGCAGTATTTT,TRBV7-2,TRBJ2-3,-,TRBD2
CASSPTLDNNYGYTF,TGTGCCAGCAGCCCGACTCTGGACAATAACTATGGCTACACCTTC,TRBV11-2,TRBJ1-2,-,-
CASSYGLAGRETQYF,TGTGCCAGCAGTTACGGTCTAGCGGGAAGAGAGACCCAGTACTTC,TRBV6-6,TRBJ2-5,-,TRBD2
CASSLVIGPDTQYF,TGTGCCAGCAGCTTGGTTATAGGTCCAGATACGCAGTATTTT,TRBV5-6,TRBJ2-3,once,-
CASSSTGGDTEAFF,TGCGCCAGCAGCTCCACAGGGGGGGACACTGAAGCTTTCTTT,TRBV5-1,TRBJ1-1,-,TRBD1
CASSSGTSGYTDTQYF,TGTGCCAGCAGCTCGGGGACTAGCGGGTACACAGATACGCAGTATTTT,TRBV11-3,TRBJ2-3,few,TRBD2
CASSFSYEQYF,TGTGCCAGCAGTTTCAGCTACGAGCAGTACTTC,TRBV28,TRBJ2-7,-,-
CSALTTDTQYF,TGCAGTGCCCTTACCACAGATACGCAGTATTTT,TRBV20-1,TRBJ2-3,-,-
CASSEVMNTEAFF,TGCGCCAGCAGCGAAGTGATGAACACTGAAGCTTTCTTT,TRBV5-1,TRBJ1-1,-,-
CASSQGRGFEQYF,TGTGCCAGCAGCCAAGGCAGGGGATTCGAGCAGTACTTC,TRBV7-6,TRBJ2-7,-,-
CASSFSSGYEQYF,TGTGCCAGCAGTTTTTCGTCCGGTTACGAGCAGTACTTC,TRBV12-3/TRBV12-4,TRBJ2-7,once,-
CASSDNLGDGYGYTF,TGTGCCAGCAGTGACAACCTGGGGGATGGCTATGGCTACACCTTC,TRBV9,TRBJ1-2,-,-
CASSQDQGYGYTF,TGCGCCAGCAGCCAAGATCAAGGGTATGGCTACACCTTC,TRBV4-1,TRBJ1-2,once,-
CASSLARGGVNTEAFF,TGTGCCAGCAGCTTAGCGCGGGGAGGGGTGAACACTGAAGCTTTCTTT,TRBV11-1,TRBJ1-1,-,-
CASSLAGTEPSGQFF,TGTGCCAGCAGCTTAGCGGGGACAGAACCAAGTGGGCAGTTCTTC,TRBV11-2,TRBJ2-1,once,TRBD1
CASSAQTSGGFYEQYF,TGTGCCAGCAGCGCTCAGACTAGCGGGGGGTTCTACGAGCAGTACTTC,TRBV28,TRBJ2-7,-,TRBD2
CASSRAGAGELFF,TGTGCCAGCAGCCGGGCGGGAGCCGGGGAGCTGTTTTTT,TRBV3-1/TRBV3-2,TRBJ2-2,-,TRBD2
CASSSLAGGFYEQYF,TGTGCCAGCAGTTCACTAGCGGGAGGGTTCTACGAGCAGTACTTC,TRBV27,TRBJ2-7,-,TRBD2
CASSLDSQETQYF,TGTGCCAGCAGCCTGGACAGTCAAGAGACCCAGTACTTC,TRBV4-2,TRBJ2-5,-,-
CASSLDVLNQPQHF,TGTGCCAGCTCACTTGACGTCCTCAATCAGCCCCAGCATTTT,TRBV18,TRBJ1-5,few,-
CASSANHGSGVNTEAFF,TGTGCCAGCAGCGCTAATCATGGGTCCGGGGTGAACACTGAAGCTTTCTTT,TRBV7-9,TRBJ1-1,-,-
CASSLASGDYNEQFF,TGTGCCAGCAGCTTGGCTAGCGGGGACTACAATGAGCAGTTCTTC,TRBV5-5,TRBJ2-1,once,TRBD2
CASSQEGRARRLGNEQFF,TGTGCCAGCAGCCAAGAGGGCCGGGCCAGGCGACTAGGAAATGAGCAGTTCTTC,TRBV4-2,TRBJ2-1,-,-
CASSLGGAAGYTF,TGTGCCAGCAGCTTGGGGGGGGCGGCCGGCTACACCTTC,TRBV5-4,TRBJ1-2,-,-
CAAAEVGGYTF,TGTGCCGCGGCAGAGGTGGGGGGCTACACCTTC,TRBV10-3,TRBJ1-2,-,-
CAWRQGVATNEKLFF,TGTGCCTGGAGACAGGGGGTGGCAACTAATGAAAAACTGTTTTTT,TRBV30,TRBJ1-4,-,TRBD1
CASSIGTAKYGYTF,TGTGCCAGTAGTATTGGGACGGCGAAGTATGGCTACACCTTC,TRBV19,TRBJ1-2,-,-
CASSYFTSGSHYEQYF,TGTGCCAGCAGTTACTTTACTAGCGGGAGTCACTACGAGCAGTACTTC,TRBV6-5,TRBJ2-7,once,TRBD2
CAISDRHPEKNTEAFF,TGTGCCATCAGTGATAGGCACCCCGAAAAGAACACTGAAGCTTTCTTT,TRBV10-3,TRBJ1-1,-,-
CASSAFAGTANPYGYTF,TGTGCCAGCAGTGCGTTTGCCGGGACAGCAAACCCATATGGCTACACCTTC,TRBV6-1,TRBJ1-2,-,TRBD1
CASSQDTEAFF,TGTGCCAGCAGTCAGGACACTGAAGCTTTCTTT,TRBV6-6,TRBJ1-1,few,-
CASSESGTPRLEQYF,TGTGCCAGCAGTGAAAGCGGGACTCCTCGTCTCGAGCAGTACTTC,TRBV2,TRBJ2-7,-,TRBD2
CASSLGTGAYGYTF,TGTGCCAGCAGCTTAGGGACAGGAGCCTATGGCTACACCTTC,TRBV7-8,TRBJ1-2,-,TRBD1
CSARENTEAFF,TGCAGTGCTAGAGAGAACACTGAAGCTTTCTTT,TRBV20-1,TRBJ1-1,-,-
CASSAPRDDIQYF,TGTGCCAGCAGCGCCCCTCGGGATGACATTCAGTACTTC,TRBV9,TRBJ2-4,-,-
CAGRHSGANVLTF,TGTGCCGGCCGCCACTCCGGGGCCAACGTCCTGACTTTC,TRBV6-5,TRBJ2-6,-,-
CASSESGSYGYTF,TGCGCCAGCAGTGAGTCTGGCAGCTATGGCTACACCTTC,TRBV10-1,TRBJ1-2,few,-
CATARLGNTEAFF,TGTGCCACCGCTCGGCTGGGGAACACTGAAGCTTTCTTT,TRBV11-2,TRBJ1-1,-,-
CASSEAGKLFF,TGTGCCAGTAGTGAAGCGGGAAAACTGTTTTTT,TRBV19,TRBJ1-4,-,-